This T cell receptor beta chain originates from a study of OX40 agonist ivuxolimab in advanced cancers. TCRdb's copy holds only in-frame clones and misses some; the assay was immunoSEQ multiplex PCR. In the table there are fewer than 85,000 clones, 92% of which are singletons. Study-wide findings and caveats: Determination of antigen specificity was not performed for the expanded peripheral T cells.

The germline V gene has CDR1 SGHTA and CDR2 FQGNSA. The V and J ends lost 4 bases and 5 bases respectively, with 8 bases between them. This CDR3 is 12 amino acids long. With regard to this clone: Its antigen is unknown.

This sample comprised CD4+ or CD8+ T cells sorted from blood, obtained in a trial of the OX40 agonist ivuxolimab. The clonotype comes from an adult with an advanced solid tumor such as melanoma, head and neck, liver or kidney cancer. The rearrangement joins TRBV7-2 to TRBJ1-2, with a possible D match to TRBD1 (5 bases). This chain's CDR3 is CASSWDGYGYTF. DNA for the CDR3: TGTGCCAGCAGCTGGGACGGATATGGCTACACCTTC.